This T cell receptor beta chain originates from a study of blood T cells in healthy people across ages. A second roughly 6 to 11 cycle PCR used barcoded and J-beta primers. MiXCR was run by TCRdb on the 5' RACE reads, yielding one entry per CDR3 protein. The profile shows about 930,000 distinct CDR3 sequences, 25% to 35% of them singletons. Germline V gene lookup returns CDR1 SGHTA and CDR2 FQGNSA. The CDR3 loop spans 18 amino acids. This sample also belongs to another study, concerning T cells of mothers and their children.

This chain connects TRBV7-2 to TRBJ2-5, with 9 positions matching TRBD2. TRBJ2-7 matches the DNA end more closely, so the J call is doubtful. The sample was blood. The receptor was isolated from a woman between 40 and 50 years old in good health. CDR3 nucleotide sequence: TGTGCCAGCAGCCTCCCGTTAGCGGGGGCCCGACTTAACTACGAGCAGTACTTC. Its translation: CASSLPLAGARLNYEQYF.